Shown below are 20 T cell receptor beta chains from a single sample sequenced in a study of regulatory T cells in long-lasting Graves disease (dated by TCRdb to the early 2020s). The time point label here, explained by the study, means: persistent/refractory GD, antithyroid drugs over 5 years with positive TRAb. For both TCR sequencing and RNA sequencing, RNA was extracted from PBMCs in TRIzol. Receptor libraries were prepared by multiplex PCR. The run used an Illumina HiSeq 4000. TCR beta libraries were built with iRepertoire HTBI primers and Arm-PCR amplification of CDR3 regions. The public reads were reanalyzed by TCRdb: fastp trimming at Q25, MiXCR alignment, in-frame beta chains only. One record per CDR3 amino acid sequence lists the most common genes and DNA. The sample table contains under 500,000 distinct CDR3 sequences; only one count was recorded for roughly 20% of them. Approximately 7.8% of the sample comes from the top ten.

The source material was peripheral blood mononuclear cells (PBMCs), sampled when the disease was refractory, from a patient treated with antithyroid drugs. The receptors were gathered from a female donor with Graves disease.

This clonotype was observed many times. The rearrangement links TRBV11-2 to TRBJ2-2; TRBD1 matches at 10 bases. The CDR3 loop spans 16 amino acids. CDR1 SGHAT and CDR2 FQNNGV come from the germline V gene. V gave up 6 bases and J gave up 0 bases; unmatched junction bases: 4. CDR3 residues: CASSRQGAANTGELFF. The CDR3 region has the DNA TGTGCCAGCAGTCGACAGGGGGCGGCGAACACCGGGGAGCTGTTTTTT. The whole variable domain, filled in from reference TRBV11-2 and TRBJ2-2, reads EAGVAQSPRYKIIEKRQSVAFWCNPISGHATLYWYQQILGQGPKLLIQFQNNGVVDDSQLPKDRFSAERLKGVDSTLKIQPAKLEDSAVYLCASSRQGAANTGELFFGEGSRLTVL.

The V gene is TRBV29-1, the J gene TRBJ1-3; D gene unclear. Germline CDR1 is SQVTM and CDR2 is ANQGSEA. This CDR3 comprises 11 residues. V lost 6 bases, J lost 0 bases, and 3 bases lay in between. The CDR3 spells CSVHSGNTIYF. CDR3 nucleotide sequence: TGCAGCGTCCACTCTGGAAACACCATATATTTT.

This rearrangement joins TRBV6-1 to TRBJ2-7; 9 positions match TRBD2. The CDR3 is made up of 14 amino acids. With 7 bases clipped from V and 2 bases from J, the junction kept 6 bases outside the gene matches. Looked up from germline, CDR1 is MNHNS and CDR2 is SASEGT. DNA for the CDR3: TGTGCCAGCACTGGTAGCGGGGGAACCTACGAGCAGTACTTC. Encoded protein: CASTGSGGTYEQYF.

This clonotype appeared many times. This sequence joins TRBV12-3 or TRBV12-4 and TRBJ1-1, with TRBD1 matching over 10 bases. The CDR3 covers 15 residues. Losses at the gene ends were 4 bases for V and 5 bases for J; bases not matched to a gene: 7. In nucleotides, the CDR3 is TGTGCCAGCAGTTCCAGGACAGGGGGTGGGACTGAAGCTTTCTTT. Translation gives CASSSRTGGGTEAFF.

This clonotype was detected only a few times. The chain is built from TRBV6-2 or TRBV6-3 and TRBJ2-7; D perhaps matches TRBD2 (5 bases). Germline V gives CDR1 MNHEY, CDR2 SVGEGT. The V end was cut by 3 bases, the J end by 2 bases, with 14 bases between. This CDR3 is 15 amino acids long. CDR3 loop: CASSYLATTPYEQYF. The CDR3 bases are TGTGCCAGCAGTTATCTAGCCACGACCCCCTACGAGCAGTACTTC.

This clonotype was observed a handful of times. The V gene is TRBV10-3, the J gene TRBJ2-7; no firm D call. Germline loops: CDR1 ENHRY, CDR2 SYGVKD. The CDR3 is 13 residues long. V gave up 3 bases and J gave up 6 bases, with 12 bases separating them. The CDR3 nucleotides are TGTGCCATCAGTGACTCGAGAGGCCCCGAGCAGTACTTC. It translates to CAISDSRGPEQYF.

Only a few counts were recorded for this clonotype. The chain couples TRBV6-5 to TRBJ2-5, with D perhaps assigned TRBD1 or TRBD2 (5 bases each). V was pared by 1 base and J by 5 bases, with 17 bases between. CDR1 and CDR2 from the germline V gene are MNHEY and SVGAGI. There are 16 residues in the CDR3. CDR3 DNA: TGTGCCAGCAGTTACTTTTTGGGGACGGCCTCCGAGACCCAGTACTTC. Translated, it gives CASSYFLGTASETQYF.

V is TRBV9 and J is TRBJ2-5; 11 nucleotides line up with TRBD2. Germline CDR1 is SGDLS and CDR2 is YYNGEE. The V segment lost 3 bases and the J segment 0 bases; nucleotides outside the gene matches: 10. The CDR3 runs to 18 residues. The CDR3 reads CASSGGTSGQWHQETQYF. The DNA for the CDR3 is TGTGCCAGCAGCGGTGGGACTAGCGGTCAGTGGCACCAAGAGACCCAGTACTTC. Based on the CDR3 plus reference TRBV9 and TRBJ2-5, the full variable domain is DSGVTQTPKHLITATGQRVTLRCSPRSGDLSVYWYQQSLDQGLQFLIQYYNGEERAKGNILERFSAQQFPDLHSELNLSSLELGDSALYFCASSGGTSGQWHQETQYFGPGTRLLVL.

A word on this clonotype: A read error is possible here, since a much larger clone lies one base away. The chain recombines TRBV28 with TRBJ1-2, with D unresolved. This CDR3 spans 13 amino acids. Trimming took off 8 bases at V and 7 bases at J, with 17 bases between the two ends. Germline V gene lookup returns CDR1 MDHEN and CDR2 SYDVKM. This CDR3 is CASGIPPQAGYTF. Written as DNA, the CDR3 is TGTGCCAGCGGTATCCCTCCCCAGGCTGGCTACACCTTC.

This clonotype has only a few counts. The CDR3: CASSPPPPQETQYF. CDR3 bases: TGTGCCAGCAGCCCCCCTCCACCCCAAGAGACCCAGTACTTC. J is TRBJ2-5 and V is TRBV7-6; D uncertain. In germline, CDR1 is SGHVS, CDR2 FNYEAQ. This CDR3 spans 14 amino acids. Trimming left V 5 bases short and J 1 base short, with 11 bases between.

This clonotype was counted ten times or more. The rearrangement joins TRBV20-1 to TRBJ1-1; 8 positions match TRBD1. This CDR3 has 13 residues. The ends lost 5 bases at V and 3 bases at J; junction bases unmatched: 5. Per germline, CDR1 DFQATT and CDR2 SNEGSKA (reference sequence). CDR3 protein: CSASGGYYTEAFF. DNA of the CDR3: TGCAGTGCTTCAGGGGGCTATTACACTGAAGCTTTCTTT.

This clonotype was detected many times. V usage is TRBV12-3 or TRBV12-4 and J usage is TRBJ1-5, with TRBD1 matching over 8 bases. The CDR3 sequence is 15 residues long. With V trimmed by 4 bases and J by 7 bases, 9 bases remained unmatched. The CDR3 loop reads CASSWTGQAGQPQHF. For the CDR3, the DNA is TGTGCCAGCAGTTGGACAGGGCAGGCGGGACAGCCCCAGCATTTT.

The chain combines TRBV9 with TRBJ2-5; 9 nucleotides line up with TRBD1. With 2 bases clipped from V and 4 bases from J, the junction kept 9 bases outside the gene matches. In germline, CDR1 is SGDLS, CDR2 YYNGEE. This CDR3 has 16 amino acids. CDR3 nucleotides: TGTGCCAGCAGCGTCAGGGGCCGGGACAGGGCAGAGACCCAGTACTTC. Protein product: CASSVRGRDRAETQYF.

This clonotype came up a few times. This chain joins TRBV5-1 and TRBJ2-2; 10 bases map to TRBD2. This CDR3 region has 14 residues. Per the germline V gene, CDR1 is SGHRS and CDR2 is YFSETQ. With V trimmed by 2 bases and J by 8 bases, 3 bases remained unmatched. The CDR3 DNA reads as TGCGCCAGCAGCTTTCTAGCGGGAGCGGGGGAGCTGTTTTTT. It translates to CASSFLAGAGELFF.

The chain combines TRBV29-1 with TRBJ1-2; no reliable D call. V lost 4 bases and J 3 bases, leaving 15 bases between the germline ends. The CDR3 totals 14 residues. Germline V gene data show CDR1 as SQVTM and CDR2 as ANQGSEA. The CDR3 protein is CSVGNAEGDYGYTF. The CDR3 DNA is TGCAGCGTTGGAAACGCGGAGGGAGACTATGGCTACACCTTC.

This clonotype showed up just a few times. J is TRBJ2-7 and V is TRBV9, with 10 bases fitting TRBD2. Germline-derived CDR1 and CDR2 are SGDLS and YYNGEE. V lost 3 bases to trimming and J lost 4 bases; unmatched junction nucleotides: 10. The CDR3 consists of 16 residues. The CDR3 reads CASSALPAGGGYEQYF. In DNA, the CDR3 is TGTGCCAGCAGCGCCTTACCAGCGGGAGGGGGATACGAGCAGTACTTC.

In nucleotides, the CDR3 is TGTGCCAGCAGTTGGACTAGCGGGGCAGAGCAGTACTTC. It yields the protein CASSWTSGAEQYF. The rearrangement links TRBV27 to TRBJ2-7; 12 positions match TRBD2. Looked up from germline, CDR1 is MNHEY and CDR2 is SMNVEV (reference sequence). The CDR3 runs 13 residues. J lost 7 bases, V lost 4 bases, and 2 bases had no gene match.

To note about this clonotype: The junction and the germline gene differ at one end; a read error may be behind it. The chain links TRBV7-9 to TRBJ2-7; unclear D gene. CDR1 and CDR2 from the germline V gene are SEHNR and FQNEAQ (reference sequence). The CDR3 is 11 residues long. In DNA form, the CDR3 reads TGTGCCAGCAGCTCCCAGTACGAGCTGTACTTC. It translates to CASSSQYELYF. Drawing the rest from reference TRBV7-9 and TRBJ2-7, the complete variable domain is DTGVSQNPRHKITKRGQNVTFRCDPISEHNRLYWYRQTLGQGPEFLTYFQNEAQLEKSRLLSDRFSAERPKGSFSTLEIQRTEQGDSAMYLCASSSQYELYFGPGTRLTVT.

The chain uses TRBV27 and TRBJ1-2, with 8 nucleotides matching TRBD1. Germline-derived CDR1 and CDR2 are MNHEY and SMNVEV (reference sequence). J lost 0 bases, V lost 2 bases, and 14 bases had no gene match. There are 19 residues in the CDR3. The CDR3 sequence: CASSLKAGAGGKANYGYTF. CDR3 nucleotide sequence: TGTGCCAGCAGTTTAAAAGCCGGGGCAGGGGGCAAAGCTAACTATGGCTACACCTTC.

This clonotype appeared a few times. This chain uses TRBV20-1 with TRBJ1-6; unclear D gene. CDR3 length: 14 amino acids. In germline, CDR1 is DFQATT, CDR2 SNEGSKA (reference sequence). Trimming removed 3 bases from V and 3 bases from J, with 9 bases in between. CDR3 nucleotide sequence: TGCAGTGCTAGTTTGGGAAACTATAATTCACCCCTCCACTTT. This sequence encodes CSASLGNYNSPLHF.